One sample yielded the 25 T cell receptor beta chains listed below, sequenced in a study of T cells after yellow fever vaccination (dated by TCRdb to the late 2010s). Taken with the paper, the label for treatment or condition translates to: live attenuated yellow fever vaccine strain. The library was generated by 5' RACE. The sequencer listed for this sample is Illumina NovaSeq 6000. TCRdb reprocessing: public reads trimmed at Q25 with fastp, clones called with MiXCR, in-frame beta chains kept. Records with the same CDR3 protein are collapsed into one entry carrying the most frequent genes and DNA. A total of 250,000 to 300,000 distinct CDR3 sequences appear in this sample, about 5.2% of them only once. The ten largest make up roughly 3% of the sample. The specimen was CD4+ T cells sorted from PBMCs, collected on the day of the yellow fever booster vaccination. The receptors stem from a man between 18 and 35 years old who received the YFV17D yellow fever vaccine.

This clonotype was seen a handful of times. The chain employs TRBV4-2 and TRBJ1-6, with D unresolved. This CDR3 is built from 14 residues. The germline CDR1 and CDR2 sequences are LGHNA and YNFKEQ. V gave up 5 bases and J gave up 7 bases, with 12 bases separating them. The CDR3 bases are TGTGCCAGCAGCGCCCGGGAGAGAAATTCACCCCTCCACTTT. Protein: CASSARERNSPLHF.

The sample holds many counts of this clonotype. V gene TRBV6-6 combines with J gene TRBJ2-6, with a tentative D call TRBD1 (5 bases). The CDR3 totals 17 residues. V shed 5 bases and J shed 0 bases, with 14 bases lying between them. Germline V gene sequence: CDR1 MNHNY, CDR2 SVGAGI (reference sequence). The CDR3 nucleotides are TGTGCCAGCAGTACTCACAGGCGGAGCTCTGGGGCCAACGTCCTGACTTTC. It yields the protein CASSTHRRSSGANVLTF.

This clonotype was detected only a few times. V and J are TRBV28 and TRBJ1-1, with TRBD1 identical over 8 bases. V was clipped by 7 bases and J by 5 bases; unmatched bases: 12. The CDR3 runs 15 residues. Germline lookup yields CDR1 MDHEN and CDR2 SYDVKM. The CDR3 nucleotides read TGTGCCAGCACCCCCCCCGACAGGGGATGGACTGAAGCTTTCTTT. It is translated as CASTPPDRGWTEAFF.

CDR3 sequence reads: CASSLGQGGHYGETQYF. The CDR3 nucleotides are TGCGCCAGCAGCCTGGGACAGGGCGGACACTATGGAGAGACCCAGTACTTC. The rearrangement links TRBV5-1 to TRBJ2-5; TRBD1 matches at 9 bases. The V segment lost 4 bases and the J segment 4 bases; nucleotides outside the gene matches: 14. The germline V gene encodes CDR1 SGHRS and CDR2 YFSETQ. CDR3 length: 17 residues.

V gene TRBV27 combines with J gene TRBJ1-2; 8 positions agree with TRBD1. This CDR3 contains 14 residues. Losses at the gene ends were 6 bases for V and 3 bases for J; bases not matched to a gene: 6. Germline lookup yields CDR1 MNHEY and CDR2 SMNVEV (reference sequence). The CDR3: CASSWTGRDYGYTF. In DNA, the CDR3 is TGTGCCAGCAGCTGGACAGGGAGGGACTATGGCTACACCTTC.

This clonotype was observed at least ten times. V usage is TRBV6-5 and J usage is TRBJ2-4, with 7 bases fitting TRBD1. The CDR3 contains 13 residues. Germline lookup yields CDR1 MNHEY and CDR2 SVGAGI. After removal of 6 bases from V and 6 bases from J, the junction contained 5 bases not matched to a gene. The CDR3 region is CASRETGTNIQYF. The CDR3 DNA reads TGTGCCAGCAGGGAGACAGGGACAAACATTCAGTACTTC.

This clonotype was counted ten times or more. The rearrangement links TRBV3-1 to TRBJ2-7; D unclear. The CDR3 has 14 amino acids. The V end lost 4 bases, the J end lost 0 bases, and 10 bases lay between the germline ends. CDR1 is LGHDT and CDR2 is YNNKEL in the germline V gene (reference sequence). Written as DNA, the CDR3 is TGTGCCAGCAGCCCTTCCTATAGCTCCTACGAGCAGTACTTC. It codes for CASSPSYSSYEQYF.

V and J are TRBV4-3 and TRBJ2-3, with 7 bases fitting TRBD2. This CDR3 contains 18 residues. V shed 0 bases and J 4 bases; nucleotides not matched to a gene: 13. CDR1 is LGHNA, CDR2 YSLEER, per germline. This CDR3 is CASSQDFASGRGADTQYF. CDR3 sequence (DNA): TGCGCCAGCAGCCAAGATTTTGCTAGCGGTCGGGGTGCAGATACGCAGTATTTT.

In nucleotides, the CDR3 is TGTGCCAGCGGGAGCCAGGGGGTGCGGGACACTGAAGCTTTCTTT. Translating gives CASGSQGVRDTEAFF. This rearrangement joins TRBV2 to TRBJ1-1; TRBD1 matches at 7 bases. Trimming at V came to 8 bases and at J to 3 bases, leaving 12 bases not matched to a gene. The V gene's germline CDR1 is SNHLY and CDR2 FYNNEI. The CDR3 is 15 residues long.

The chain combines TRBV7-2 with TRBJ2-5; D may correspond to TRBD1 or TRBD2 (5 bases each). Germline CDR1 SGHTA, CDR2 FQGNSA. This CDR3 has 14 residues. V was pared by 4 bases and J by 4 bases, with 13 bases between. CDR3 nucleotides: TGTGCCAGCAGCTCCCCCGTCGGGGCAGAGACCCAGTACTTC. Protein sequence: CASSSPVGAETQYF. Full variable domain (outside the CDR3, taken from reference TRBV7-2 and TRBJ2-5): GAGVSQSPSNKVTEKGKDVELRCDPISGHTALYWYRQSLGQGLEFLIYFQGNSAPDKSGLPSDRFSAERTGGSVSTLTIQRTQQEDSAVYLCASSSPVGAETQYFGPGTRLLVL.

The table lists this clonotype with many counts. The chain carries TRBV20-1 and TRBJ2-5; D call uncertain. The CDR3 spans 12 residues. Germline values: CDR1 DFQATT, CDR2 SNEGSKA (reference sequence). Between the trimmed V and J ends, which lost 2 bases and 1 base, there was a span of 5 bases. The CDR3 loop reads CSARWGQETQYF. The CDR3 region has the DNA TGCAGTGCTAGATGGGGCCAAGAGACCCAGTACTTC.

Only a few counts were recorded for this clonotype. The chain is built from TRBV28 and TRBJ2-7; no firm D call. V lost 0 bases and J 0 bases, leaving 6 bases between the germline ends. The CDR3 extends over 14 amino acids. Germline V gene data show CDR1 as MDHEN and CDR2 as SYDVKM. The CDR3 sequence is CASSLWGSSYEQYV. In DNA form, the CDR3 reads TGTGCCAGCAGTTTATGGGGAAGCTCCTACGAGCAGTACGTC.

This clonotype was seen a few times. The chain couples TRBV7-9 to TRBJ2-1; D call uncertain. V shed 2 bases and J shed 7 bases, with 9 bases lying between them. This CDR3 is 13 amino acids long. Germline V gene sequence: CDR1 SEHNR, CDR2 FQNEAQ (reference sequence). The CDR3: CASSLLGLNEQFF. The CDR3 bases are TGTGCCAGCAGCTTATTGGGGTTGAATGAGCAGTTCTTC.

There are many counts of this clonotype. The chain carries TRBV12-3 or TRBV12-4 and TRBJ2-7; D may be TRBD1 (6 bases). Trimming took off 0 bases at V and 3 bases at J, with 9 bases between the two ends. This CDR3 region has 14 residues. The CDR3 here is CASSLAGTNYEQYF. In DNA form, the CDR3 reads TGTGCCAGCAGTTTAGCCGGGACAAACTACGAGCAGTACTTC.

This clonotype was detected a few times. The CDR3 loop reads CASSYRYKLGEAFF. CDR3 DNA sequence: TGTGCCAGCAGTTACCGTTACAAACTAGGTGAAGCTTTCTTT. This chain uses TRBV6-5 with TRBJ1-1; D not resolved. From germline, CDR1 is MNHEY and CDR2 SVGAGI. V was cut by 2 bases and J by 7 bases, with 14 bases left in between. The CDR3 is 14 residues long.

The chain recombines TRBV7-2 with TRBJ2-4, with D perhaps matching TRBD2 (6 bases). The CDR3 contains 17 residues. The V gene lost 3 bases and the J gene lost 0 bases, with 15 bases spanning the gap. CDR1 and CDR2 (germline): SGHTA, FQGNSA. The CDR3 protein is CASSFVTGGLAKNIQYF. The CDR3 DNA is TGTGCCAGCAGCTTTGTTACCGGGGGTTTAGCCAAAAACATTCAGTACTTC. Based on the CDR3 plus reference TRBV7-2 and TRBJ2-4, the full variable domain is GAGVSQSPSNKVTEKGKDVELRCDPISGHTALYWYRQSLGQGLEFLIYFQGNSAPDKSGLPSDRFSAERTGGSVSTLTIQRTQQEDSAVYLCASSFVTGGLAKNIQYFGAGTRLSVL.

This clonotype was counted ten times or more. In nucleotides, the CDR3 is TGTGCCAGCAGTTCATACCAAGAGACCCAGTACTTC. Translation: CASSSYQETQYF. The chain recombines TRBV7-2 with TRBJ2-5; no firm D call. Trimming took off 6 bases at V and 0 bases at J, with 5 bases between the two ends. CDR1 and CDR2 from the germline V gene are SGHTA and FQGNSA. This CDR3 comprises 12 residues.

This clonotype was detected only a few times. The V call is TRBV4-2, the J call TRBJ2-5, with TRBD1 matching over 7 bases. This CDR3 is built from 15 residues. Unmatched junction bases numbered 8, after V lost 2 bases and J lost 5 bases. Germline assignment: CDR1 LGHNA and CDR2 YNFKEQ. CDR3 protein: CASSQPTDRAETQYF. Here the CDR3 DNA reads TGTGCCAGCAGCCAACCTACCGACAGGGCCGAGACCCAGTACTTC.

The rearrangement uses TRBV7-2 and TRBJ2-5; 12 bases match TRBD2. Germline V gene data show CDR1 as SGHTA and CDR2 as FQGNSA. The J segment lost 1 base and the V segment lost 5 bases, leaving 14 bases of the junction unmatched. This CDR3 has 19 amino acids. This CDR3 is CASSLRLAGEFTLQETQYF. In DNA, the CDR3 is TGTGCCAGCAGCCTAAGACTAGCGGGGGAATTCACCCTCCAAGAGACCCAGTACTTC.

This clonotype appeared a few times. J is TRBJ2-5 and V is TRBV20-1, with TRBD1 as a possible D gene (5 bases). The V gene lost 6 bases and the J gene lost 4 bases, with 12 bases spanning the gap. Germline V lookup: CDR1 DFQATT, CDR2 SNEGSKA (reference sequence). The CDR3 contains 12 residues. CDR3 in amino acids: CSARPGRETQYF. CDR3 DNA sequence: TGCAGTGCCCGCCCAGGGCGAGAGACCCAGTACTTC.

This clonotype was found many times. The chain uses TRBV7-3 and TRBJ2-7, with TRBD1 identical over 7 bases. With 5 bases clipped from V and 0 bases from J, the junction kept 10 bases outside the gene matches. The CDR3 is 16 residues long. Germline lookup yields CDR1 SGHTA and CDR2 FQGTGA. CDR3 sequence: CASSPSVTGSSYEQYF. The DNA of the CDR3 is TGTGCCAGCAGCCCCAGTGTGACAGGGAGCTCCTACGAGCAGTACTTC.

V gene TRBV7-2 combines with J gene TRBJ1-1; D gene ambiguous. Trimming took off 3 bases at V and 4 bases at J, with 15 bases between the two ends. Germline CDR1 SGHTA, CDR2 FQGNSA. This CDR3 is 15 amino acids long. The CDR3 DNA follows: TGTGCCAGCAGCTTTTACGCCGCCCGGGGCACTGAAGCTTTCTTT. It encodes CASSFYAARGTEAFF. Looking up the rest from reference TRBV7-2 and TRBJ1-1 gives the full variable domain: GAGVSQSPSNKVTEKGKDVELRCDPISGHTALYWYRQSLGQGLEFLIYFQGNSAPDKSGLPSDRFSAERTGGSVSTLTIQRTQQEDSAVYLCASSFYAARGTEAFFGQGTRLTVV.

The table lists this clonotype with many counts. This sequence joins TRBV18 and TRBJ1-1; D is unresolved. The CDR3 loop spans 15 amino acids. Germline V gene lookup returns CDR1 KGHSH and CDR2 LQKENI. Deletions cut 3 bases from V and 5 bases from J, with 16 bases between. The CDR3 loop is CASSPREEKRTEAFF. The CDR3, as DNA: TGTGCCAGCTCACCTCGGGAGGAAAAGCGAACTGAAGCTTTCTTT.

This clonotype appeared many times. The rearrangement links TRBV4-1 to TRBJ1-5, with unresolved D. Germline V gene data show CDR1 as MGHRA and CDR2 as YSYEKL. The CDR3 extends over 18 amino acids. V shed 0 bases and J shed 1 base, with 16 bases lying between them. This CDR3 reads CASSQDLRHRISNQPQHF. The CDR3 coding sequence is TGCGCCAGCAGCCAAGATTTGAGACACAGAATCAGCAATCAGCCCCAGCATTTT.

This clonotype was found a few times. The rearrangement joins TRBV18 to TRBJ1-1; D not certain. Germline V CDR1 and CDR2: KGHSH, LQKENI. This CDR3 has 14 amino acids. Between the trimmed V and J ends, which lost 0 bases and 2 bases, there was a span of 7 bases. CDR3: CASSPPSINTEAFF. The CDR3 DNA reads TGTGCCAGCTCACCACCATCAATTAACACTGAAGCTTTCTTT.